Sequencing of this TCR beta chain was carried out in a study of shared clonotypes between healthy human individuals. V shed 7 bases and J 2 bases; nucleotides not matched to a gene: 7. The germline V gene has CDR1 SQVTM and CDR2 ANQGSEA. The CDR3 has 13 residues. Positively selected for CCR7, the CD45RO-negative cells used as naive CD8 cells excluded terminally differentiated effector memory CD45RA+ cells. TCRdb's table, derived via immunoSEQ multiplex PCR, lists solely in-frame clones and lacks some. Found here are about 2.2 million clones, more than 85% of them singletons; the top ten hold about 1.8%.

The chain has TRBV29-1 and TRBJ2-7; 8 bases align to TRBD1. The sequencing sample was made of naive CD8+ T cells from PBMCs. This receptor was identified in a man between 18 and 35 years old in good health. Some clones in this sample may be carry-over from other donors' samples. The CDR3 region is CSATGTGTYEQYF. CDR3 DNA sequence: TGCAGCGCAACCGGGACAGGTACCTACGAGCAGTACTTC.